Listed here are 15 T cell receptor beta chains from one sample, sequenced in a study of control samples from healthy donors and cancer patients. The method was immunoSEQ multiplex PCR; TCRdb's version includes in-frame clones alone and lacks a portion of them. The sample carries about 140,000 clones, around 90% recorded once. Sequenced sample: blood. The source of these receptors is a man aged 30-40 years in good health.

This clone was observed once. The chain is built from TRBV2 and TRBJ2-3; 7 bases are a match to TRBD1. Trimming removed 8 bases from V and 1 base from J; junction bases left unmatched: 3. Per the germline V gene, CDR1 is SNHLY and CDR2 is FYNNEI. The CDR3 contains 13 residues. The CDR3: CASGTGGTDTQYF. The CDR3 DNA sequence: TGTGCCAGCGGAACAGGGGGCACAGATACGCAGTATTTT.

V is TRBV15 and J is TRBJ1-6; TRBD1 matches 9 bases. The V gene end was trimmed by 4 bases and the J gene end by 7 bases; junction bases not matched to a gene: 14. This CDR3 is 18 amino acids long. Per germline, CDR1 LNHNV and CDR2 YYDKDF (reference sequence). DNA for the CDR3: TGTGCCACCAGCACCAGGTTAACAGGGGGCACTTGGAATTCACCCCTCCACTTT. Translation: CATSTRLTGGTWNSPLHF.

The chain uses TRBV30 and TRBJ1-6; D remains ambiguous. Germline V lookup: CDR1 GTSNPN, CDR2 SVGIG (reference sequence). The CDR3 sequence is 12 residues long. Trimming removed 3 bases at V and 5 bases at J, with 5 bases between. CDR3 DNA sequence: TGTGCCTGGAGACGGGATAATTCACCCCTCCACTTT. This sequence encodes CAWRRDNSPLHF.

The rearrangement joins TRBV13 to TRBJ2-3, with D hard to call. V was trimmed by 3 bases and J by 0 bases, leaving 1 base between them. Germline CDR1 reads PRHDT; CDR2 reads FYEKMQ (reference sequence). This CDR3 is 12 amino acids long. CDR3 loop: CASSFSTDTQYF. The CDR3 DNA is TGTGCCAGCAGCTTCAGCACAGATACGCAGTATTTT. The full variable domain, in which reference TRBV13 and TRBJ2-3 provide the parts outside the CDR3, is AAGVIQSPRHLIKEKRETATLKCYPIPRHDTVYWYQQGPGQDPQFLISFYEKMQSDKGSIPDRFSAQQFSDYHSELNMSSLELGDSALYFCASSFSTDTQYFGPGTRLTVL.

The CDR3 reads CASSPGYVYGYTF. In nucleotides, the CDR3 is TGTGCCAGCAGTCCTGGATACGTTTATGGCTACACCTTC. V gene TRBV28 combines with J gene TRBJ1-2; no reliable D call. Trimming left V 5 bases short and J 5 bases short, with 12 bases between. The germline gives CDR1 MDHEN, CDR2 SYDVKM. The length of the CDR3 is 13 residues.

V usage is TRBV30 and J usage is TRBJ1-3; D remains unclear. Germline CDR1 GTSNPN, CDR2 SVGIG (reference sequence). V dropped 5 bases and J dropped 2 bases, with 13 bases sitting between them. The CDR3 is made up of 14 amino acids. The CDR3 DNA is TGTGCCTGGGGCCCGGGGTCCGCTGGAAACACCATATATTTT. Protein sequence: CAWGPGSAGNTIYF.

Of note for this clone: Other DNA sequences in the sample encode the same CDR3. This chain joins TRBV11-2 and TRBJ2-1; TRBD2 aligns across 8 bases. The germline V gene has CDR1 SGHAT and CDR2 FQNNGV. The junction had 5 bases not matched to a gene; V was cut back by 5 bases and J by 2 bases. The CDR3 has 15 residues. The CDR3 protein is CASSEPGLAYNEQFF. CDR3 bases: TGTGCCAGCAGCGAGCCGGGACTAGCCTACAATGAGCAGTTCTTC.

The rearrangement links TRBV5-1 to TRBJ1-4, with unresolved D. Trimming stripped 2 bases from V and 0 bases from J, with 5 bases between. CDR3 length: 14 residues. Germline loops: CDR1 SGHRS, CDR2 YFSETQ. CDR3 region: CASSFETTNEKLFF. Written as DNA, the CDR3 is TGCGCCAGCAGCTTTGAAACAACTAATGAAAAACTGTTTTTT.

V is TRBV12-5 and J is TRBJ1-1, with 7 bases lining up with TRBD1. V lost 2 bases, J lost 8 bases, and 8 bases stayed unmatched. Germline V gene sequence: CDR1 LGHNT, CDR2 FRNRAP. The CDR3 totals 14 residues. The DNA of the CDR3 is TGTGCTAGTGGTTTGCTCCCGGACAGGTCAGAAGCTTTCTTT. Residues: CASGLLPDRSEAFF.

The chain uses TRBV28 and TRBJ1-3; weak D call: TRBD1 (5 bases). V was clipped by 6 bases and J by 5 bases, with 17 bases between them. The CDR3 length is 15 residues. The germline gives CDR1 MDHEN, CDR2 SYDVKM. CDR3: CASSPSGEGRNTIYF. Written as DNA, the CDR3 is TGTGCCAGCAGCCCCTCCGGTGAGGGGAGAAACACCATATATTTT. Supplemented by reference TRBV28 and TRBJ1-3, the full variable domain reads DVKVTQSSRYLVKRTGEKVFLECVQDMDHENMFWYRQDPGLGLRLIYFSYDVKMKEKGDIPEGYSVSREKKERFSLILESASTNQTSMYLCASSPSGEGRNTIYFGEGSWLTVV.

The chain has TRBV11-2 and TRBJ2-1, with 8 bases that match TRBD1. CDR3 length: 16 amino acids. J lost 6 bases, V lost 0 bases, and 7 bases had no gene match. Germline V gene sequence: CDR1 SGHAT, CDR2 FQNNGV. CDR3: CASSLELLTGVNEQFF. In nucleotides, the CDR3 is TGTGCCAGCAGCTTAGAATTGCTGACAGGGGTCAATGAGCAGTTCTTC.

In DNA form, the CDR3 reads TGTGCCAGCAGCTCGACACTGAGCTCCTACGAGCAGTACTTC. Translating gives CASSSTLSSYEQYF. This chain uses TRBV7-9 with TRBJ2-7; unclear D gene. The CDR3 has 14 amino acids. Trimming cost V 4 bases and J 0 bases, with 10 bases left between them. Germline V CDR1 and CDR2: SEHNR, FQNEAQ (reference sequence).

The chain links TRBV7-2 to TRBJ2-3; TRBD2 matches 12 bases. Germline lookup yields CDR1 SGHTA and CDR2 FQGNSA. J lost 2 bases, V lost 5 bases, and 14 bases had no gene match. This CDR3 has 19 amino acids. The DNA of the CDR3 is TGTGCCAGCAGCACGACTAGCGGGGGAAGGATAGGACACACAGATACGCAGTATTTT. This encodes CASSTTSGGRIGHTDTQYF.

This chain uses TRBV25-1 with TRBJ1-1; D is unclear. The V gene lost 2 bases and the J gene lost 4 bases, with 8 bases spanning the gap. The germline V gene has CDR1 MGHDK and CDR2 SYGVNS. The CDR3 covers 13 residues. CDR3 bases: TGTGCCAGCAGTGAAGGCCAGACCACTGAAGCTTTCTTT. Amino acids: CASSEGQTTEAFF. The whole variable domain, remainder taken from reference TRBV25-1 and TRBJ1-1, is EADIYQTPRYLVIGTGKKITLECSQTMGHDKMYWYQQDPGMELHLIHYSYGVNSTEKGDLSSESTVSRIRTEHFPLTLESARPSHTSQYLCASSEGQTTEAFFGQGTRLTVV.

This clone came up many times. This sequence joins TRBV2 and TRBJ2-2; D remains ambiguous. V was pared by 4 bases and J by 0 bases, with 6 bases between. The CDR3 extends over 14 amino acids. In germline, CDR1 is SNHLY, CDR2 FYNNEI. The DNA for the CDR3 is TGTGCCAGCAGTGGGCCAACGAACACCGGGGAGCTGTTTTTT. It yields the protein CASSGPTNTGELFF.